This T cell receptor beta chain was obtained from a study of T cells in Graves' hyperthyroidism and ophthalmopathy. Study as a whole: Peripheral blood sampling occurred at initial diagnosis, before any treatment. Points from the study as a whole: Median prediction lead before ophthalmopathy onset was about 6.5 months with the model. Most thyroid clonotypes that were expanded above 0.001 also turned up in blood.

The CDR3 runs 14 residues. Germline loops: CDR1 DFQATT, CDR2 SNEGSKA (reference sequence). Germline trimming cut 4 bases from V and 1 base from J; bases unmatched to any gene: 4. Clinicians diagnosed patients from clinical symptoms, serum thyroxine and TRAb, thyroid ultrasound and orbital computed tomography. Amplification of TCR beta CDR3 regions was performed using RNA transcripts as template. The HTBI primer set served for first-round RT-PCR of the TCR CDR3. TCRdb fed the multiplex PCR reads into MiXCR, producing one record per CDR3 protein. The sample holds roughly 700,000 distinct CDR3 sequences, 17% seen once. This clonotype came up a few times. Antigen: not known.

The rearrangement joins TRBV20-1 to TRBJ2-5, with 9 positions matching TRBD1. Input material: blood. This TCR derives from a man between 45 and 60 years old with Graves' hyperthyroidism. The CDR3 sequence: CSATRTGAQETQYF. In DNA form, the CDR3 reads TGCAGTGCTACCCGGACAGGGGCCCAAGAGACCCAGTACTTC.